The following is a TCR beta chain sequence with its context. Antigen: not known. The sample belongs to a study of T cells in localized non-small cell lung cancer. General study results and limits: Patients showing higher blood T cell density tended to see longer overall survival. Highest T cell clonality was seen in uninvolved adjacent lung, surpassing that measured in tumor. Investigators sequenced only a single tumor region, leaving heterogeneity possible. Across samples, adjacent lung featured a median roughly 60 of the top 100 tumor clones.

Measured with immunoSEQ multiplex PCR; TCRdb has only the in-frame clones, and not every one. The table records 45,000 to 70,000 clones, roughly 88% of them present only once. V trimming: 3 bases; J trimming: 5 bases; junction bases outside the gene matches: 5. The CDR3 covers 16 residues. CDR1 and CDR2 (germline): SGDLS, YYNGEE. The specimen was peripheral blood, collected before any cancer treatment. The chain has TRBV9 and TRBJ2-5, with TRBD2 matching 15 bases. The TCR originated in a woman aged 35-75 years with stage I lung adenocarcinoma. The CDR3 DNA is TGTGCCAGCAGCGGGACTAGCGGGGGGGCTGATGAGACCCAGTACTTC. Residues: CASSGTSGGADETQYF.